These 13 T cell receptor beta chains share one sample of origin, sequenced in a study of T cell responses to AZD1222 COVID-19 vaccine. The repertoire was sequenced with immunoSEQ multiplex PCR; TCRdb's copy has only in-frame clones and lacks some. The table shows roughly 34,000 clones, with approximately 91% occurring only once. This specimen consisted of peripheral blood, obtained on day 0 of AZD1222 vaccination. The receptor set was obtained from an adult in good health.

V gene TRBV7-2 combines with J gene TRBJ2-6; 9 bases agree with TRBD2. Per the germline V gene, CDR1 is SGHTA and CDR2 is FQGNSA. Trimming at V came to 5 bases and at J to 0 bases, leaving 2 bases not matched to a gene. This CDR3 spans 16 amino acids. The CDR3 reads CASSQAGGSGANVLTF. The CDR3 DNA reads as TGTGCCAGCAGCCAAGCGGGAGGCTCTGGGGCCAACGTCCTGACTTTC.

The V and J genes are TRBV12-3 or TRBV12-4 and TRBJ2-1; D remains unclear. This CDR3 contains 12 residues. Trimming cost V 1 base and J 9 bases, with 7 bases left between them. Written as DNA, the CDR3 is TGTGCCAGCAGTTTAGGTATTCGTGAGCAGTTCTTC. Encoded protein: CASSLGIREQFF.

V is TRBV12-3 or TRBV12-4 and J is TRBJ1-1; D remains unclear. The CDR3 spans 12 residues. V lost 3 bases, J lost 4 bases, and 6 bases lay in between. For the CDR3, the DNA is TGTGCCAGCAGTTTGCTGCGCACTGAAGCTTTCTTT. It specifies CASSLLRTEAFF.

The chain employs TRBV28 and TRBJ2-7, with 7 bases aligning to TRBD1. CDR3 length: 19 amino acids. Germline V gene lookup returns CDR1 MDHEN and CDR2 SYDVKM. V lost 4 bases to trimming and J lost 5 bases; unmatched junction nucleotides: 23. The CDR3 region has the DNA TGTGCCAGCAGTTCCGTTCGCCGGGACAGAGGGTCGAGTAGGAACGAGCAGTACTTC. This codes for CASSSVRRDRGSSRNEQYF. Together with reference TRBV28 and TRBJ2-7, the CDR3 gives the full variable domain: DVKVTQSSRYLVKRTGEKVFLECVQDMDHENMFWYRQDPGLGLRLIYFSYDVKMKEKGDIPEGYSVSREKKERFSLILESASTNQTSMYLCASSSVRRDRGSSRNEQYFGPGTRLTVT.

This chain connects TRBV10-3 to TRBJ1-2; D remains unclear. Germline V lookup: CDR1 ENHRY, CDR2 SYGVKD. CDR3 size: 12 residues. V lost 0 bases and J lost 4, with 3 bases in between. The CDR3 nucleotides read TGTGCCATCAGTGAGTCCGGCTATGGCTACACCTTC. Translation: CAISESGYGYTF.

The genes are TRBV10-3 and TRBJ1-5, with 8 bases fitting TRBD1. There are 17 residues in the CDR3. Germline V gene lookup returns CDR1 ENHRY and CDR2 SYGVKD. Trimming at V came to 4 bases and at J to 3 bases, leaving 11 bases not matched to a gene. CDR3 loop: CAISGNETGASNQPQHF. The CDR3 DNA reads TGTGCCATCAGTGGCAACGAGACAGGGGCCTCCAATCAGCCCCAGCATTTT.

CDR3 coding DNA: TGTGCCAGCAGCTTATCAGGGTACCACTCTGGGGCCAACGTCCTGACTTTC. Protein sequence: CASSLSGYHSGANVLTF. The J gene is TRBJ2-6, the V gene TRBV11-3; D might be TRBD1 (5 bases). The germline gives CDR1 SGHNT, CDR2 YENEEA. With 2 bases removed from V and 0 bases from J, the gap between germline ends came to 11 bases. CDR3 length: 17 amino acids. The whole variable domain, filled in from reference TRBV11-3 and TRBJ2-6, reads EAGVVQSPRYKIIEKKQPVAFWCNPISGHNTLYWYLQNLGQGPELLIRYENEEAVDDSQLPKDRFSAERLKGVDSTLKIQPAELGDSAVYLCASSLSGYHSGANVLTFGAGSRLTVL.

This clone showed up just once. The chain uses TRBV5-1 and TRBJ2-5, with D perhaps matching TRBD1 or TRBD2 (5 bases each). Trimming cost V 0 bases and J 5 bases, with 14 bases left between them. CDR3 length: 15 residues. Looked up from germline, CDR1 is SGHRS and CDR2 is YFSETQ. CDR3 loop: CASSLGGAIEETQYF. The CDR3 DNA reads TGCGCCAGCAGCTTGGGAGGGGCGATTGAGGAGACCCAGTACTTC.

The rearrangement links TRBV7-6 to TRBJ1-5; D is unclear. Germline loops: CDR1 SGHVS, CDR2 FNYEAQ. The V gene lost 5 bases and the J gene lost 5 bases, with 19 bases spanning the gap. The CDR3 length is 16 residues. CDR3 sequence reads: CASSPRLGFGDQPQHF. The CDR3 nucleotides read TGTGCCAGCAGCCCCCGCTTGGGCTTTGGGGATCAGCCCCAGCATTTT.

The chain links TRBV7-9 to TRBJ1-1; TRBD1 might be the D (6 bases). Trimming pared 5 bases from V and 5 bases from J, leaving 18 bases between. The length of the CDR3 is 15 residues. Germline V gives CDR1 SEHNR, CDR2 FQNEAQ (reference sequence). The DNA of the CDR3 is TGTGCCAGCAGCCGACAGGACCTAAGGGATACTGAAGCTTTCTTT. As protein: CASSRQDLRDTEAFF. The full variable domain, with the rest looked up from reference TRBV7-9 and TRBJ1-1, is DTGVSQNPRHKITKRGQNVTFRCDPISEHNRLYWYRQTLGQGPEFLTYFQNEAQLEKSRLLSDRFSAERPKGSFSTLEIQRTEQGDSAMYLCASSRQDLRDTEAFFGQGTRLTVV.

A note on this clone: One end of the junction fails to match germline, which may point to a read error. In nucleotides, the CDR3 is TGTGCCAGCAGTTGGGGGGGGCGGAATAGAAACACTGAAACTTTCTTT. Protein product: CASSWGGRNRNTETFF. This rearrangement joins TRBV28 to TRBJ1-1, with a possible D match to TRBD1 (6 bases). Germline V gives CDR1 MDHEN, CDR2 SYDVKM. CDR3 size: 16 residues.

This chain uses TRBV18 with TRBJ1-5; D not resolved. From germline, CDR1 is KGHSH and CDR2 LQKENI. The length of the CDR3 is 16 residues. Trimming stripped 6 bases from V and 0 bases from J, with 15 bases between. The DNA for the CDR3 is TGTGCCAGCTCCCCCGAACTGGTCGATAGCAATCAGCCCCAGCATTTT. Its protein is CASSPELVDSNQPQHF.

The chain recombines TRBV5-4 with TRBJ1-3, with TRBD1 matching 8 bases. The length of the CDR3 is 14 residues. V dropped 5 bases and J dropped 2; count of bases not matched to a gene: 3. Germline-derived CDR1 and CDR2 are SGHNT and YYREEE (reference sequence). The CDR3 is CASREDRAGNTIYF. DNA of the CDR3: TGTGCCAGCAGAGAGGACAGGGCTGGAAACACCATATATTTT.